This TCR beta chain was retrieved from a study of T cell responses to AZD1222 COVID-19 vaccine. Profiling relied on immunoSEQ multiplex PCR, and the TCRdb table lists in-frame clones only, not all of them. The sample lists approximately 190,000 clones; around 93% were seen once. This sample comprised peripheral blood, obtained on day 0 of AZD1222 vaccination. This TCR was sampled from an adult in good health.

The CDR3: CSVVTGADTQYF. CDR3 sequence (DNA): TGCAGCGTTGTCACAGGAGCAGATACGCAGTATTTT. V gene TRBV29-1 combines with J gene TRBJ2-3; D is perhaps TRBD1 (5 bases). CDR1 and CDR2 from the germline V gene are SQVTM and ANQGSEA. The CDR3 is 12 residues long. Deletions cut 4 bases from V and 4 bases from J, with 9 bases between.